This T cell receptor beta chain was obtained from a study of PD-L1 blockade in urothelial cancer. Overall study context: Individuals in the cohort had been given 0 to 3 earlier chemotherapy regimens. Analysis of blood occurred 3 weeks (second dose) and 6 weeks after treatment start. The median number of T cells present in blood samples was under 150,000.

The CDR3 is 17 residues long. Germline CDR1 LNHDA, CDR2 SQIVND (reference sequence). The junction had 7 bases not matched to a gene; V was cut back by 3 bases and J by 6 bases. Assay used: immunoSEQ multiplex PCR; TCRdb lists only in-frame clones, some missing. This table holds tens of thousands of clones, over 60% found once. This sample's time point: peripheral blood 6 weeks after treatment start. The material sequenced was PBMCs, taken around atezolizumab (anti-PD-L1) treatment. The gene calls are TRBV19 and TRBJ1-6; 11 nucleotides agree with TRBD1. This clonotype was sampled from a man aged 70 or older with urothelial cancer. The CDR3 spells CASSITGTGGGNSPLHF. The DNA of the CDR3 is TGTGCCAGTAGTATTACCGGGACAGGGGGAGGTAATTCACCCCTCCACTTT. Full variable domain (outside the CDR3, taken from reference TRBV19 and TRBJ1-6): DGGITQSPKYLFRKEGQNVTLSCEQNLNHDAMYWYRQDPGQGLRLIYYSQIVNDFQKGDIAEGYSVSREKKESFPLTVTSAQKNPTAFYLCASSITGTGGGNSPLHFGNGTRLTVT.